This T cell receptor (beta chain) came from a study of T-cell memory formation after mild COVID-19. This clonotype was counted between two and nine times. TCRdb analysed the 5' RACE reads with MiXCR anew, one entry per CDR3 protein. The profile shows 250,000 to 300,000 distinct CDR3 sequences, approximately 19% of them singletons. Germline V gene data show CDR1 as MNHNY and CDR2 as SVGAGI (reference sequence). Germline trimming cut 2 bases from V and 10 bases from J; bases unmatched to any gene: 7. There are 14 residues in the CDR3. This sequence joins TRBV6-6 and TRBJ2-1; the match to TRBD1 covers 8 bases. The origin of this receptor is a man between 18 and 29 years old who had mild COVID-19 (a few samples of this study predate the infection). Cell type and time point are not known. Sequences were obtained from PBMCs or a T cell subset sorted from them (not recorded which). Written as DNA, the CDR3 is TGTGCCAGCAGTTACCCGACAGGGGCAGGGGAGCAGTTCTTC. Amino acids: CASSYPTGAGEQFF.